Presented here are 13 T cell receptor beta chains from one specimen sequenced in a study of cytomegalovirus exposure and HLA in healthy donors. The PCR was carried out with 60 Vbeta primers and 13 Jbeta primers. Libraries were prepared by immunoSEQ multiplex PCR; TCRdb keeps only in-frame clonotypes and omits some of them. The sample records some 150,000 clones, approximately 83% being singletons. The specimen was PBMCs. Receptor source: a man in his forties in good health and CMV-seropositive.

The chain carries TRBV5-1 and TRBJ2-7, with 10 bases identical to TRBD1. The CDR3 contains 15 residues. The V gene end was trimmed by 2 bases and the J gene end by 4 bases; junction bases not matched to a gene: 6. Germline loops: CDR1 SGHRS, CDR2 YFSETQ. CDR3 bases: TGCGCCAGCAGCTTCTCCGGGACAGGGGCTTACGAGCAGTACTTC. Protein: CASSFSGTGAYEQYF.

The V call is TRBV18, the J call TRBJ2-3; D remains ambiguous. V lost 6 bases, J lost 1 base, and 11 bases lay in between. Germline CDR1 and CDR2: KGHSH and LQKENI. This CDR3 is 14 amino acids long. As DNA, the CDR3 is TGTGCCAGCTCCCCCCCTATAGGCACAGATACGCAGTATTTT. It encodes CASSPPIGTDTQYF.

The V and J genes are TRBV5-1 and TRBJ1-3; TRBD1 matches at 7 bases. CDR3 size: 17 residues. J was trimmed by 0 bases and V by 8 bases; bases with no gene match: 14. Germline assignment: CDR1 SGHRS and CDR2 YFSETQ. The CDR3 loop is CASRPGTAFNSGNTIYF. The CDR3 DNA reads TGCGCCAGTCGACCTGGGACAGCGTTCAACTCTGGAAACACCATATATTTT.

About this clone itself: A read error may produce the germline difference seen at one junction end. The genes are TRBV27 and TRBJ2-7; TRBD1 agrees at 7 bases. Germline loops: CDR1 MNHEY, CDR2 SMNVEV (reference sequence). The CDR3 has 14 residues. CDR3 bases: TGTGCCAGCAGCTCTCAGTTGGATCGGGACAGACTGCACTTC. This sequence encodes CASSSQLDRDRLHF.

V is TRBV30 and J is TRBJ1-6, with a possible D match to TRBD1 (5 bases). There are 17 residues in the CDR3. Trimming shortened V by 0 bases and J by 0 bases, and 12 bases separated the two germline ends. Germline CDR1 GTSNPN, CDR2 SVGIG (reference sequence). The CDR3 region is CAWSVLSQGSYNSPLHF. The CDR3 DNA is TGTGCCTGGAGTGTACTGTCCCAGGGCTCCTATAATTCACCCCTCCACTTT.

CDR3 protein: CASSPGLAGPRGETQYF. The CDR3 DNA reads TGCGCCAGCAGCCCGGGACTAGCGGGACCCCGGGGAGAGACCCAGTACTTC. The J gene is TRBJ2-5, the V gene TRBV5-1; 13 bases are shared with TRBD2. The germline gives CDR1 SGHRS, CDR2 YFSETQ. The ends lost 4 bases at V and 4 bases at J; junction bases unmatched: 10. The length of the CDR3 is 17 residues.

The rearrangement uses TRBV7-9 and TRBJ1-1; 10 bases fit TRBD1. Germline CDR1 reads SEHNR; CDR2 reads FQNEAQ (reference sequence). This CDR3 is built from 16 residues. The V gene end was trimmed by 0 bases and the J gene end by 4 bases; junction bases not matched to a gene: 5. The CDR3 sequence is CASSLAGTGEVTEAFF. CDR3 DNA: TGTGCCAGCAGCTTAGCGGGGACAGGGGAAGTCACTGAAGCTTTCTTT.

The chain carries TRBV14 and TRBJ1-6; possibly TRBD1 for D (5 bases). The germline V and J ends were trimmed by 3 bases and 7 bases, with 7 bases remaining between them. CDR3 length: 13 amino acids. Germline V lookup: CDR1 SGHDN, CDR2 FVKESK. The CDR3 sequence: CASSHRANSPLHF. DNA of the CDR3: TGTGCCAGCAGCCACAGGGCCAATTCACCCCTCCACTTT.

The chain uses TRBV18 and TRBJ1-1; D remains unclear. The CDR3 is 11 residues long. Germline loops: CDR1 KGHSH, CDR2 LQKENI. Between the trimmed V and J ends, which lost 8 bases and 3 bases, there was a span of 7 bases. This CDR3 is CASVQDTEAFF. Written as DNA, the CDR3 is TGTGCCAGCGTACAAGACACTGAAGCTTTCTTT.

The J gene is TRBJ2-7, the V gene TRBV7-9, with TRBD2 identical over 9 bases. The CDR3 has 15 residues. The V and J ends lost 5 bases and 2 bases, in that order; junction bases with no gene match: 7. Germline values: CDR1 SEHNR, CDR2 FQNEAQ (reference sequence). The CDR3: CASSLSGRGAYEQYF. CDR3 nucleotide sequence: TGTGCCAGCAGCCTTAGCGGGAGAGGGGCCTACGAGCAGTACTTC.

The chain has TRBV10-3 and TRBJ2-2, with D possibly TRBD1 on 6 matching bases. Germline CDR1 is ENHRY and CDR2 is SYGVKD. This CDR3 spans 15 amino acids. The ends were cut back, 10 bases at V and 1 base at J, with 16 bases in the middle. The CDR3 nucleotides read TGTGCCACCAACATCGGGACACAGAACACCGGGGAGCTGTTTTTT. This translates into CATNIGTQNTGELFF.

This clone is a singleton in its sample. This chain joins TRBV7-9 and TRBJ1-5; 7 nucleotides agree with TRBD1. CDR3 length: 12 residues. Germline lookup yields CDR1 SEHNR and CDR2 FQNEAQ (reference sequence). With V trimmed by 4 bases and J by 11 bases, 5 bases remained unmatched. CDR3: CASSSQGGAQHF. In DNA, the CDR3 is TGTGCCAGCAGCTCTCAGGGGGGAGCCCAGCATTTT.

V usage is TRBV21-1 and J usage is TRBJ1-6. TRBV21-1 is listed as a pseudogene. The CDR3 runs 16 residues. The CDR3: CASSSRAGPSNSPLHF. The CDR3 bases are TGTGCCAGCAGCAGTCGTGCGGGCCCGAGTAATTCACCCCTCCACTTT.